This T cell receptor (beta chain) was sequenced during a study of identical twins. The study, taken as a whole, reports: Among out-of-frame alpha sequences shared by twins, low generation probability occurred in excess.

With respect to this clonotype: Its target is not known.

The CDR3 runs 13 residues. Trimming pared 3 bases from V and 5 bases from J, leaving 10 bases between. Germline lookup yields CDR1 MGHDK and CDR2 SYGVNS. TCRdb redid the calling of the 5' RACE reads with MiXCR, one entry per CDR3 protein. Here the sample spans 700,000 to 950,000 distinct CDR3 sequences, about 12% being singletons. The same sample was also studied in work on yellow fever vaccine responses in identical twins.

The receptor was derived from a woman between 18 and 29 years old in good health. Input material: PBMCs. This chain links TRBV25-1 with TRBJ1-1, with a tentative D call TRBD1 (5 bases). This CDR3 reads CASSERGRTEAFF. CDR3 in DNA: TGTGCCAGCAGTGAGAGGGGTCGGACTGAAGCTTTCTTT.